This entry concerns a single T cell receptor beta chain. What it binds is unknown. J lost 7 bases, V lost 5 bases, and 7 bases had no gene match. The CDR3 runs to 13 residues. Per germline, CDR1 MNHEY and CDR2 SVGAGI. Sequencing was performed with immunoSEQ multiplex PCR; in TCRdb, only in-frame clones are kept and a portion is missing. Found here are nearly 95,000 clones, 90% of them singletons; the top ten hold 8.4%. This sample was taken from a study of T cell responses to AZD1222 COVID-19 vaccine. Study-wide results and limits: Possibly, clonal diversity was underestimated; donors were largely white British and included more females. Dominant at 160-218 and 743-854, vaccine-associated CD4 TCRs also spanned spike.

The sequencing used peripheral blood, collected on day 0 of AZD1222 vaccination. The source of this sequence is an adult in good health. The J gene is TRBJ1-1, the V gene TRBV6-5; TRBD1 matches at 7 bases. The CDR3 loop is CASSQNRDSEAFF. CDR3 nucleotide sequence: TGTGCCAGCAGTCAGAACCGGGACAGTGAAGCTTTCTTT.